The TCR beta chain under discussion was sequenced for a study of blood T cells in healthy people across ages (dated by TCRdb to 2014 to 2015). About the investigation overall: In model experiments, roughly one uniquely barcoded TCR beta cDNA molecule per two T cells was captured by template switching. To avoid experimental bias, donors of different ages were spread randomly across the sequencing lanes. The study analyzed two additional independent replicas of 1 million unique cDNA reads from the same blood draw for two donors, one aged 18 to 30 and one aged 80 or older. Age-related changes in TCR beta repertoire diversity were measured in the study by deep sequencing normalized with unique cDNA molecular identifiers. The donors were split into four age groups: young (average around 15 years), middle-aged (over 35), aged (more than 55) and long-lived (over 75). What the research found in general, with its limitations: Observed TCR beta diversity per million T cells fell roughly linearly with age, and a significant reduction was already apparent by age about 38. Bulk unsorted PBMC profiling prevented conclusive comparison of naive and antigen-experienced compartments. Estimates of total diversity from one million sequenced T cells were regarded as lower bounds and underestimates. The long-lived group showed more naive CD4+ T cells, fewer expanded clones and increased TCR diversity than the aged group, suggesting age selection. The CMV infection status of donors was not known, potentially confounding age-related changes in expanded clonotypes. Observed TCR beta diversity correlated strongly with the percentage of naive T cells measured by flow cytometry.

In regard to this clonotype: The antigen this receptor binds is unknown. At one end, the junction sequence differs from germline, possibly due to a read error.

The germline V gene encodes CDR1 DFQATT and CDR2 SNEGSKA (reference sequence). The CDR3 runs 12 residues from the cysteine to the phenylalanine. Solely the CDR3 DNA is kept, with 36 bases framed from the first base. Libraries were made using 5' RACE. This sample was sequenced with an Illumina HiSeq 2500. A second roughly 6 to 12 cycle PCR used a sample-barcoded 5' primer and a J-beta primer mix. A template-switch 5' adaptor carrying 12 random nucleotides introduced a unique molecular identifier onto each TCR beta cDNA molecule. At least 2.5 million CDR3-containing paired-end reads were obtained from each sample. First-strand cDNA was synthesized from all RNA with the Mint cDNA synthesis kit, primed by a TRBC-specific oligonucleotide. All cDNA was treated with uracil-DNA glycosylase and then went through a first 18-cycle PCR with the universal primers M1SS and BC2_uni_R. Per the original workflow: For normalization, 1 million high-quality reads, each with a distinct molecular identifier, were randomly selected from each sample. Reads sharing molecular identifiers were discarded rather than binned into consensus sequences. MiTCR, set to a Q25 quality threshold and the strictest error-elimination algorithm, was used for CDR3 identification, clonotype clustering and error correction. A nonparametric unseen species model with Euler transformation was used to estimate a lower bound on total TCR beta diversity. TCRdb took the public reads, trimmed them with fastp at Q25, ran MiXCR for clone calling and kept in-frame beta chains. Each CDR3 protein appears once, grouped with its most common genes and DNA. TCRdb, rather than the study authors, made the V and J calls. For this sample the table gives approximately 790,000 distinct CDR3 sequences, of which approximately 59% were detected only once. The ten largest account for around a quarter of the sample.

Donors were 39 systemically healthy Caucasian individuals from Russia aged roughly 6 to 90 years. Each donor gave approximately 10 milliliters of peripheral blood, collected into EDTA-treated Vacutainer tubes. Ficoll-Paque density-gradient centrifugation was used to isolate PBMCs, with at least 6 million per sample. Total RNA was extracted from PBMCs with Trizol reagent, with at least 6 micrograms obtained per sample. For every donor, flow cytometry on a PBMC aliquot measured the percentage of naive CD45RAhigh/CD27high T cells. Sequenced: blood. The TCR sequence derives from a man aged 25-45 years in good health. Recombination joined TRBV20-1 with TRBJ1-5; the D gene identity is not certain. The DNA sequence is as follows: TGCAGAGCTAGTGACGTACATCAGCCCCAGCATTTT. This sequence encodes CRASDVHQPQHF.